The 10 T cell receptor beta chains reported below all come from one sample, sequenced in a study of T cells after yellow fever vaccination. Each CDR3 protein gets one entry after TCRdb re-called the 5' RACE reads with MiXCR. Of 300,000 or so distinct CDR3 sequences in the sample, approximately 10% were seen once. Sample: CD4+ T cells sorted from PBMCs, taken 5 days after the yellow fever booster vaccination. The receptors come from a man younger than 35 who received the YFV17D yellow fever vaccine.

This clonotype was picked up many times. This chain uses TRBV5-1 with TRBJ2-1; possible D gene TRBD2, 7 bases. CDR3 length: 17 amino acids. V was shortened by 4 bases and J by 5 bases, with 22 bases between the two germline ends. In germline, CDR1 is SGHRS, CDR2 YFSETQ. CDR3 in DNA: TGCGCCAGCAGCGCGGGGGCCCTGTGGGTGGGCCACAATGAGCAGTTCTTC. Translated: CASSAGALWVGHNEQFF.

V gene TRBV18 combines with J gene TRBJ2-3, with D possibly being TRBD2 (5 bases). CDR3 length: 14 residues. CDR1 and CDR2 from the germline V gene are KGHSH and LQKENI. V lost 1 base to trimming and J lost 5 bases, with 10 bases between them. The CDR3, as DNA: TGTGCCAGCTCACCACGCGCACGGGGAGATACGCAGTATTTT. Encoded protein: CASSPRARGDTQYF.

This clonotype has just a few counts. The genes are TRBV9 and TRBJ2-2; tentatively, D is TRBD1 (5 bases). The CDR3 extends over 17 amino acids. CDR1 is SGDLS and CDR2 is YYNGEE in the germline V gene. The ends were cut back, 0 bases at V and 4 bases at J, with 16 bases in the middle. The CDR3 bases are TGTGCCAGCAGCGTAGCTTTGCAGGGTTGGGGCACCGGGGAGCTGTTTTTT. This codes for CASSVALQGWGTGELFF.

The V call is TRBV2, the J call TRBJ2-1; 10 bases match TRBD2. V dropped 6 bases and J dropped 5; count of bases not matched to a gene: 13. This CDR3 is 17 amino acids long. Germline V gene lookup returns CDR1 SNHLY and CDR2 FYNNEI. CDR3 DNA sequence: TGTGCCAGCAGAGGGAGAAAGGGACTAGCGAGCCACAATGAGCAGTTCTTC. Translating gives CASRGRKGLASHNEQFF.

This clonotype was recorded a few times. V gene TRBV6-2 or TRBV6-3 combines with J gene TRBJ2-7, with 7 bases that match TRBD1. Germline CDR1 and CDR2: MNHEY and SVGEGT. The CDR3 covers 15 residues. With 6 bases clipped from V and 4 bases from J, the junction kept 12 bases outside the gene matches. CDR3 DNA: TGTGCCAGCAGACCCCCGGGACAGCTTTTTTACGAGCAGTACTTC. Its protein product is CASRPPGQLFYEQYF.

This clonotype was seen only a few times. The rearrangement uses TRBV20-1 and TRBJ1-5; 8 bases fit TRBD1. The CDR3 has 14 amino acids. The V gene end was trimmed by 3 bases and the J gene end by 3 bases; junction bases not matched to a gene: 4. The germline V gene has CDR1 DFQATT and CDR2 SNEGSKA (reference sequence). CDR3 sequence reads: CSARRQGYNQPQHF. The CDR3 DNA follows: TGCAGTGCTAGGAGACAGGGGTACAATCAGCCCCAGCATTTT.

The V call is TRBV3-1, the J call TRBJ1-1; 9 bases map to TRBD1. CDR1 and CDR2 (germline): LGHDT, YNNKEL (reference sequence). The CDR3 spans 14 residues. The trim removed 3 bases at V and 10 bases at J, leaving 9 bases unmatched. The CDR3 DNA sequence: TGTGCCAGCAGCCAGGCCACCGGGACAGGGAGAGCTTTCTTT. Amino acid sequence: CASSQATGTGRAFF. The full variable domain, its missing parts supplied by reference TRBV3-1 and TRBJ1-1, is DTAVSQTPKYLVTQMGNDKSIKCEQNLGHDTMYWYKQDSKKFLKIMFSYNNKELIINETVPNRFSPKSPDKAHLNLHINSLELGDSAVYFCASSQATGTGRAFFGQGTRLTVV.

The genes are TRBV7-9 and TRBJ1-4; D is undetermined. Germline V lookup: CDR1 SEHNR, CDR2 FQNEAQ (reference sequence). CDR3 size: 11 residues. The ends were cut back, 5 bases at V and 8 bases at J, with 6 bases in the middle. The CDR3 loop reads CASSRSEKLFF. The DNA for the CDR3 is TGTGCCAGCAGCCGTAGCGAAAAACTGTTTTTT.

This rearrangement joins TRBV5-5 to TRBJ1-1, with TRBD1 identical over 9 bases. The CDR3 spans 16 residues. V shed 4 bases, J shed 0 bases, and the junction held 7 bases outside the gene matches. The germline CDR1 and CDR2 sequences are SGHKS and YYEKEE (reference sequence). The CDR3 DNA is TGTGCCAGCAGCCTTGGACAGGGGCACATGAACACTGAAGCTTTCTTT. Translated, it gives CASSLGQGHMNTEAFF. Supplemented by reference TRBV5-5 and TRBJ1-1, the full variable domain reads DAGVTQSPTHLIKTRGQQVTLRCSPISGHKSVSWYQQVLGQGPQFIFQYYEKEERGRGNFPDRFSARQFPNYSSELNVNALLLGDSALYLCASSLGQGHMNTEAFFGQGTRLTVV.

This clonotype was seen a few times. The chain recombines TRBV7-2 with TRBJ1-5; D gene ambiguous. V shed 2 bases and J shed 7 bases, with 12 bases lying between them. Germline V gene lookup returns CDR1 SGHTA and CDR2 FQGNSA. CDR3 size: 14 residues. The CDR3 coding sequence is TGTGCCAGCAGCTTACCTGCAGCCAGGCAGCCCCAGCATTTT. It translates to CASSLPAARQPQHF.